These T cell receptor beta chains were read from a single sample in a study of cytomegalovirus exposure and HLA in healthy donors. Clones were read by immunoSEQ multiplex PCR, and TCRdb kept only the in-frame ones, dropping some. The data show 200,000 to 250,000 clones, over 65% seen once. The sample taken for sequencing was PBMCs. These receptors were obtained from a human donor in good health. Both conserved end residues are part of each CDR3.

CDR3aa	v_gene	j_gene
CASSLEGGLAGVGNEQFF	TRBV5-1	TRBJ2-1
CASSPEVAGGSTEAFF	TRBV7-9	TRBJ1-1
CASRLETGNSYEQYF	TRBV6-1	TRBJ2-7
CASSEMAGSGANVLTF	TRBV6-4	TRBJ2-6
CASGLAGAEAFF	TRBV7-9	TRBJ1-1
CASSQAPGGFSGTQYF	TRBV4-1	TRBJ2-3
CASSEALLVDRELYYGYTF	TRBV2	TRBJ1-2
CASRPGQGVYEQYF	TRBV19	TRBJ2-7
CAISESPGISSGNTIYF	TRBV10-3	TRBJ1-3
CASSQDNDGGLKDTQYF	TRBV4-1	TRBJ2-3
CASSFGTGVYEQYF	TRBV5-1	TRBJ2-7
CSARVQETQYF	TRBV20-1	TRBJ2-5
CASSDRGLNLPQHF	TRBV6-5	TRBJ1-5
CAWSVQGGEKLFF	TRBV30	TRBJ1-4
CASSLLAGGYEQYF	TRBV5-1	TRBJ2-7
CASSEWQLAGSEQFF	TRBV25-1	TRBJ2-1
CASSLSGQGYNEQFF	TRBV7-9	TRBJ2-1
CASSPRTRGRALYEQYF	TRBV18	TRBJ2-7
CASSFLGLAADTQYF	TRBV7-3	TRBJ2-3
CASSIQGAAFF	TRBV19	TRBJ1-1
CAWAVGQYGGYTF	TRBV30	TRBJ1-2
CASSPVAGGLETQYF	TRBV18	TRBJ2-5
CASSLDGYSNQPQHF	TRBV5-1	TRBJ1-5
CASSQTGTLQETQYF	TRBV4-1	TRBJ2-5
CASSFAGQGIEQFF	TRBV27	TRBJ2-1
CASSHLPGVGYEQYF	TRBV14	TRBJ2-7
CASSPTGQETQYF	TRBV19	TRBJ2-5
CASSLITSGSINEQFF	TRBV5-1	TRBJ2-1
CASSLLGADTQYF	TRBV7-3	TRBJ2-3
CASSVEGYGGDEYF	TRBV9	TRBJ2-7
CASSLHRQGTGELFF	TRBV19	TRBJ2-2
CATLGQGAYKNIQYF	TRBV2	TRBJ2-4
CASSFMGQGYEQYF	TRBV27	TRBJ2-7
CASSEGTSYNEQFF	TRBV6-4	TRBJ2-1
CASSLGTSGRSYEQYF	TRBV5-1	TRBJ2-7
CASSQDPASGLYNEQFF	TRBV4-3	TRBJ2-1
CASKQDRATTFTEAFF	TRBV2	TRBJ1-1
CASSTGTSDYNEQFF	TRBV19	TRBJ2-1
CAISFGGSSYNEQFF	TRBV10-3	TRBJ2-1
CASSGPQRGSYEQYF	TRBV6-5	TRBJ2-7